Listed below are T cell receptor beta chains from one sample, sequenced in a study of PD-1 blockade in mismatch repair-deficient tumors. Libraries were prepared by immunoSEQ multiplex PCR; TCRdb keeps only in-frame clonotypes and omits some of them. The table records tens of thousands of clones, roughly 80% of them present only once. The input for sequencing was peripheral blood, taken 12 weeks after starting pembrolizumab. These receptors were obtained from an adult with mismatch repair-deficient cancer. CDR3s include the opening cysteine and the closing phenylalanine or tryptophan. The D gene is left open where the match is weak. The listing skips clone size in some rows; elsewhere it reads once, few, many or a size class.

D gene: -
J gene: TRBJ1-2
clone size: -
V gene: TRBV23-1
CDR3 DNA: TGCGCCTTTTTCGATGGGGCTAACTATGGCTACACCTTC
CDR3 protein: CAFFDGANYGYTF

D gene: TRBD1
J gene: TRBJ2-2
clone size: -
V gene: TRBV7-9
CDR3 DNA: TGTGCCAGCAGCTTAGGGGACAGGACGAACACCGGGGAGCTGTTTTTT
CDR3 protein: CASSLGDRTNTGELFF

D gene: -
J gene: TRBJ1-3
clone size: -
V gene: TRBV11-2
CDR3 DNA: TGTGCCAGCAGCTTAGTCAGGGGTGAAAACACCATATATTTT
CDR3 protein: CASSLVRGENTIYF

D gene: TRBD1
J gene: TRBJ1-1
clone size: -
V gene: TRBV7-9
CDR3 DNA: TGTGCCAGCAGCTTACAGGGGGCTGAAGCTTTCTTT
CDR3 protein: CASSLQGAEAFF

D gene: -
J gene: TRBJ2-1
clone size: -
V gene: TRBV27
CDR3 DNA: TGTGCCAGCAGTTTAGCCGTGGGAGGCCTTCCCTTATACAATGAGCAGTTCTTC
CDR3 protein: CASSLAVGGLPLYNEQFF

D gene: TRBD2
J gene: TRBJ2-1
clone size: -
V gene: TRBV2
CDR3 DNA: TGTGCCAGCAGTGAAGTCGTTAGCAGCGGGAGTAATGAGCAGTTCTTC
CDR3 protein: CASSEVVSSGSNEQFF

D gene: TRBD1
J gene: TRBJ1-1
clone size: once
V gene: TRBV7-6
CDR3 DNA: TGTGCCAGCAGCCCGACAGGGGGCCCACTGAACACTGAAGCTTTCTTT
CDR3 protein: CASSPTGGPLNTEAFF

D gene: -
J gene: TRBJ2-1
clone size: -
V gene: TRBV7-6
CDR3 DNA: TGTGCCAGCAGCTTTAAGGACGGCTACAATGAGCAGTTCTTC
CDR3 protein: CASSFKDGYNEQFF

D gene: TRBD1
J gene: TRBJ1-3
clone size: few
V gene: TRBV19
CDR3 DNA: TGTGCCAGTAGTGCGAACACAGGGGGCTCTGGAAACACCATATATTTT
CDR3 protein: CASSANTGGSGNTIYF

D gene: TRBD2
J gene: TRBJ2-7
clone size: -
V gene: TRBV7-2
CDR3 DNA: TGTGCCAGCAGCCCGCAAACTGGACTAGCGGGATACGAGCAGTACTTC
CDR3 protein: CASSPQTGLAGYEQYF

D gene: TRBD1
J gene: TRBJ2-3
clone size: -
V gene: TRBV29-1
CDR3 DNA: TGCAGCGTCCTTACCGGGACAGCTAATCCTTGGGGGACAGATACGCAGTATTTT
CDR3 protein: CSVLTGTANPWGTDTQYF

D gene: -
J gene: TRBJ1-2
clone size: -
V gene: TRBV7-6
CDR3 DNA: TGTGCCAGCAGCTTATCTTTTAGGAAGGGAGCTAACTATGGCTACACCTTC
CDR3 protein: CASSLSFRKGANYGYTF

D gene: TRBD1
J gene: TRBJ1-5
clone size: -
V gene: TRBV19
CDR3 DNA: TGTGCCAGTAGCAGACAGGGGATTGGGAGCAATCAGCCCCAGCATTTT
CDR3 protein: CASSRQGIGSNQPQHF

D gene: -
J gene: TRBJ1-5
clone size: -
V gene: TRBV6-6
CDR3 DNA: TGTGCCAGCAGTCCTTCGGGGCAGGGTGGGAAGCCCCAGCATTTT
CDR3 protein: CASSPSGQGGKPQHF

D gene: -
J gene: TRBJ1-4
clone size: -
V gene: TRBV19
CDR3 DNA: TGTGCCAGTAAAAAGTATAATGAAAAACTGTTTTTT
CDR3 protein: CASKKYNEKLFF

D gene: -
J gene: TRBJ2-1
clone size: -
V gene: TRBV2
CDR3 DNA: TGTGCCAGCCTCGGACGAAGCAGGTACAATGAGCAGTTCTTC
CDR3 protein: CASLGRSRYNEQFF

D gene: -
J gene: TRBJ2-7
clone size: few
V gene: TRBV5-4
CDR3 DNA: TGTGCCAGCAGCTTGCTTATTCGTTATGGGCAGTACTTC
CDR3 protein: CASSLLIRYGQYF

D gene: -
J gene: TRBJ2-1
clone size: -
V gene: TRBV7-2
CDR3 DNA: TGTGCCAGCAGCTTAGTTCCCCGTGCCAGCTCCTACAATGAGCAGTTCTTC
CDR3 protein: CASSLVPRASSYNEQFF

D gene: -
J gene: TRBJ1-3
clone size: few
V gene: TRBV10-2
CDR3 DNA: TGCGCCAGCAGTGAGTCGATCGGACAGGGAAACACCATATATTTT
CDR3 protein: CASSESIGQGNTIYF

D gene: -
J gene: TRBJ2-1
clone size: -
V gene: TRBV11-3
CDR3 DNA: TGTGCCAGCAGCGGGCCGCTAGACTACAATGAGCAGTTCTTC
CDR3 protein: CASSGPLDYNEQFF

D gene: -
J gene: TRBJ1-2
clone size: -
V gene: TRBV9
CDR3 DNA: TGTGCCAGCAGCGTACCCCAGACAGGTGGCTACACCTTC
CDR3 protein: CASSVPQTGGYTF

D gene: -
J gene: TRBJ1-2
clone size: few
V gene: TRBV7-2
CDR3 DNA: TGTGCCAGCAGCTTAGCGCAGACTAAGGGCTATGGCTACACCTTC
CDR3 protein: CASSLAQTKGYGYTF

D gene: -
J gene: TRBJ2-6
clone size: -
V gene: TRBV27
CDR3 DNA: TGTGCCAGCAGTACCCAGAGGGGGGCTGGGGCCAACGTCCTGACTTTC
CDR3 protein: CASSTQRGAGANVLTF

D gene: -
J gene: TRBJ2-7
clone size: -
V gene: TRBV18
CDR3 DNA: TGTGCCAGCTCACCACGGCCGGGAGCTTGGGAGCAGTACTTC
CDR3 protein: CASSPRPGAWEQYF